This T cell receptor beta chain was identified in a study of blood T cell repertoires in COVID-19. On the study more broadly: Nucleic acid was either cDNA or gDNA, and it came from T cells, B-cell-depleted T cells, or PBMCs.

Looked up from germline, CDR1 is MGHDK and CDR2 is SYGVNS. The CDR3 is 14 residues long. The ends lost 6 bases at V and 0 bases at J; junction bases unmatched: 4. How the authors handled the data: The assay estimated nucleated cells by amplifying reference gene primers. Produced via immunoSEQ multiplex PCR; TCRdb's table is partial and in-frame only. The V and J calls and clone size come from that table; D and trimming were worked out from the DNA. The sample yields some 530,000 clones, around 85% seen once. Enrolled through a virtual design, the participants were between roughly 18 and 100 years of age and came from 24 US areas. Cohort placement rested on clinical history that participants reported themselves.

Material: PBMCs or T cells enriched from blood (not recorded which). The origin of this receptor is a woman aged 55-70 years who had recovered from COVID-19. The chain carries TRBV25-1 and TRBJ1-2, with 7 bases aligning to TRBD1. The CDR3 sequence: CASSQGDPNYGYTF. In DNA form, the CDR3 reads TGTGCCAGCAGCCAGGGGGACCCTAACTATGGCTACACCTTC.